This T cell receptor beta chain was identified in a study of shared clonotypes between healthy human individuals. Overall study: Donors had three CD4 naive, three CD4 memory, two CD8 naive and one CD8 memory plate apiece. Broader study findings: Donor clonotype sharing was expected to depend on sequencing depth.

This CDR3 has 16 amino acids. The V gene's germline CDR1 is SNHLY and CDR2 FYNNEI. Losses at the gene ends were 1 base for V and 0 bases for J; bases not matched to a gene: 6. The assay was carried out at the deep level. The authors loaded 200 ng DNA, tens of thousands of T cell genomes, into sorted-subset replicate PCRs. Profiled with immunoSEQ multiplex PCR; TCRdb holds only in-frame clones, not every one. This sample has some 1.4 million clones, with roughly 96% found just once. Remarks on this clone: What it binds is not known.

The sequence came from a man aged 25-45 years in good health. Input material: naive CD4+ T cells sorted from blood. Subset noted: CD45RA+ positively selected. The chain is built from TRBV2 and TRBJ2-7; TRBD1 agrees at 7 bases. CDR3 amino acids: CASSEETGFGSYEQYF. The CDR3 DNA reads as TGTGCCAGCAGTGAAGAGACAGGGTTTGGCTCCTACGAGCAGTACTTC. Full variable domain (outside the CDR3, taken from reference TRBV2 and TRBJ2-7): EPEVTQTPSHQVTQMGQEVILRCVPISNHLYFYWYRQILGQKVEFLVSFYNNEISEKSEIFDDQFSVERPDGSNFTLKIRSTKLEDSAMYFCASSEETGFGSYEQYFGPGTRLTVT.